These 28 T cell receptor beta chains originate from one sample sequenced in a study of graft-versus-host responses after intestinal transplantation. The method was immunoSEQ multiplex PCR; TCRdb's version includes in-frame clones alone and lacks a portion of them. The data hold tens of thousands of clones, with 90% observed a single time. These receptors' antigens are unknown. This sample comprised unstimulated CD8+ T cells sorted from spleen or lymph node cells, obtained before transplant. Source of these receptors: a human donor who was the organ donor for an intestinal transplant.

This chain connects TRBV4-2 to TRBJ1-1; D may be TRBD1 (5 bases). Germline CDR1 and CDR2: LGHNA and YNFKEQ. Trimming removed 1 base from V and 4 bases from J, with 10 bases in between. The CDR3 contains 14 residues. This CDR3 reads CASSQVAGGTEAFF. The CDR3, as DNA: TGTGCCAGCAGCCAAGTTGCGGGGGGCACTGAAGCTTTCTTT.

The V and J genes are TRBV5-1 and TRBJ1-1, with a tentative D call TRBD1 (6 bases). Germline assignment: CDR1 SGHRS and CDR2 YFSETQ. V was trimmed by 7 bases and J by 3 bases, leaving 19 bases between them. The CDR3 runs to 15 residues. The CDR3 here is CASRPWGGWDTEAFF. CDR3 DNA sequence: TGCGCCAGCCGACCTTGGGGGGGCTGGGACACTGAAGCTTTCTTT.

This clone has a single count. The chain joins TRBV2 to TRBJ2-5, with D tentatively TRBD2 (6 bases). The germline CDR1 and CDR2 sequences are SNHLY and FYNNEI. V shed 3 bases and J shed 2 bases, with 10 bases lying between them. The CDR3 is 14 residues long. This CDR3 reads CASSEGLHQETQYF. The CDR3 DNA reads as TGTGCCAGCAGTGAGGGACTCCATCAAGAGACCCAGTACTTC.

This clone has a handful of counts. V and J are TRBV5-1 and TRBJ1-1; D call uncertain. V was clipped by 7 bases and J by 1 base, with 5 bases between them. Germline-derived CDR1 and CDR2 are SGHRS and YFSETQ. The CDR3 is 11 amino acids. The CDR3: CASRGNTEAFF. The CDR3 DNA reads as TGCGCCAGCCGGGGGAACACTGAAGCTTTCTTT.

The rearrangement links TRBV28 to TRBJ1-5, with 8 bases aligning to TRBD1. The CDR3 spans 16 residues. V gave up 5 bases and J gave up 2 bases; unmatched junction bases: 8. Germline CDR1 MDHEN, CDR2 SYDVKM. The CDR3 sequence is CASSPSYRGGNQPQHF. CDR3 sequence (DNA): TGTGCCAGCAGTCCCTCTTACAGGGGGGGCAATCAGCCCCAGCATTTT.

This chain uses TRBV6-5 with TRBJ1-4, with 7 nucleotides matching TRBD1. With V trimmed by 2 bases and J by 0 bases, 3 bases remained unmatched. CDR1 is MNHEY and CDR2 is SVGAGI in the germline V gene. The CDR3 contains 16 residues. The chain's CDR3 is CASSYLGTATNEKLFF. DNA of the CDR3: TGTGCCAGCAGTTACCTGGGGACAGCAACTAATGAAAAACTGTTTTTT.

The chain employs TRBV6-4 and TRBJ2-1; D possibly corresponds to TRBD1 (6 bases). V dropped 3 bases and J dropped 3 bases, with 15 bases sitting between them. The CDR3 has 16 amino acids. Germline CDR1 and CDR2: MRHNA and SNTAGT. The CDR3 DNA sequence: TGTGCCAGCAGTGAAGGGACAAGACCATACTACAATGAGCAGTTCTTC. It encodes CASSEGTRPYYNEQFF.

The V call is TRBV2, the J call TRBJ1-2; 8 nucleotides line up with TRBD1. CDR1 and CDR2 from the germline V gene are SNHLY and FYNNEI. There are 16 residues in the CDR3. The J segment lost 6 bases and the V segment lost 7 bases, leaving 16 bases of the junction unmatched. CDR3 loop: CASTPGRTGRSDGYTF. The CDR3 DNA reads TGTGCCAGCACCCCCGGAAGGACAGGGCGGTCTGATGGCTACACCTTC.

This rearrangement joins TRBV5-6 to TRBJ1-1, with D possibly being TRBD1 (5 bases). V was shortened by 2 bases and J by 1 base, with 6 bases between the two germline ends. This CDR3 spans 13 amino acids. Germline lookup yields CDR1 SGHDT and CDR2 YYEEEE. In DNA form, the CDR3 reads TGTGCCAGCAGCTTCACAGGGAACACTGAAGCTTTCTTT. Protein product: CASSFTGNTEAFF.

The chain joins TRBV4-2 to TRBJ2-1; 8 bases map to TRBD1. Per the germline V gene, CDR1 is LGHNA and CDR2 is YNFKEQ. CDR3 length equals 16 residues. Trimming took 0 bases from V and 3 from J; bases not matched to a gene: 4. The CDR3 DNA follows: TGTGCCAGCAGCCAAGATTACAGGGGGAACTACAATGAGCAGTTCTTC. Translating it yields CASSQDYRGNYNEQFF.

This clone was found once. V usage is TRBV29-1 and J usage is TRBJ2-5; no definite D call. V dropped 7 bases and J dropped 5 bases, with 8 bases sitting between them. CDR3 length: 10 amino acids. Germline CDR1 and CDR2: SQVTM and ANQGSEA. In DNA, the CDR3 is TGCAGCGCCCTGAGGGAGACCCAGTACTTC. Translation: CSALRETQYF.

The chain uses TRBV5-6 and TRBJ2-1; unclear D gene. Per germline, CDR1 SGHDT and CDR2 YYEEEE. Trimming took 5 bases from V and 5 from J, leaving 20 bases between them. The CDR3 is 16 residues long. The CDR3 sequence is CASRPVVLTSNNEQFF. CDR3 in DNA: TGTGCCAGCAGACCGGTGGTACTCACTTCCAACAATGAGCAGTTCTTC.

This sequence joins TRBV29-1 and TRBJ2-5, with a tentative D call TRBD1 (5 bases). CDR1 is SQVTM, CDR2 ANQGSEA, per germline. Trimming shortened V by 1 base and J by 2 bases, and 8 bases separated the two germline ends. This CDR3 has 13 residues. This CDR3 is CSVEGRDQETQYF. The CDR3 DNA is TGCAGCGTTGAAGGCAGGGATCAAGAGACCCAGTACTTC. Filled out from reference TRBV29-1 and TRBJ2-5, the complete variable domain reads SAVISQKPSRDICQRGTSLTIQCQVDSQVTMMFWYRQQPGQSLTLIATANQGSEATYESGFVIDKFPISRPNLTFSTLTVSNMSPEDSSIYLCSVEGRDQETQYFGPGTRLLVL.

This clone was observed a few times. The V gene is TRBV7-9, the J gene TRBJ2-1, with 9 bases identical to TRBD2. CDR1 is SEHNR, CDR2 FQNEAQ, per germline (reference sequence). V was clipped by 10 bases and J by 4 bases; unmatched bases: 8. The CDR3 has 14 residues. CDR3 residues: CATKSGGRYNEQFF. DNA for the CDR3: TGTGCCACCAAAAGCGGGGGGAGATACAATGAGCAGTTCTTC.

In this sample, this clone turned up once. The gene calls are TRBV28 and TRBJ1-5, with 7 bases that match TRBD1. V shed 3 bases and J 4 bases; nucleotides not matched to a gene: 6. This CDR3 is built from 15 residues. Germline CDR1 is MDHEN and CDR2 is SYDVKM. The CDR3 spells CASSFVDRVNQPQHF. CDR3 nucleotide sequence: TGTGCCAGCAGTTTCGTTGACAGGGTGAATCAGCCCCAGCATTTT.

The CDR3 here is CATSRGPGHRDYGYTF. The CDR3 DNA reads TGTGCCACCAGCAGAGGACCGGGACACCGAGACTATGGCTACACCTTC. The rearrangement joins TRBV15 to TRBJ1-2; a weak D match, TRBD1 (6 bases). V was pared by 1 base and J by 3 bases, with 15 bases between. The length of the CDR3 is 16 residues. The germline gives CDR1 LNHNV, CDR2 YYDKDF (reference sequence).

The chain links TRBV7-9 to TRBJ2-1, with D hard to call. The CDR3 has 14 residues. With 5 bases removed from V and 5 bases from J, the gap between germline ends came to 13 bases. Germline V lookup: CDR1 SEHNR, CDR2 FQNEAQ (reference sequence). The DNA of the CDR3 is TGTGCCAGCAGCCAAGGTGGAGCAAACAATGAGCAGTTCTTC. This sequence encodes CASSQGGANNEQFF.

This chain uses TRBV27 with TRBJ1-5, with TRBD1 matching over 10 bases. From germline, CDR1 is MNHEY and CDR2 SMNVEV (reference sequence). This CDR3 region has 19 residues. Losses at the gene ends were 4 bases for V and 3 bases for J; bases not matched to a gene: 15. CDR3 nucleotide sequence: TGTGCCAGCAGTTCGTCTCGGGCGGACAGGGGGTTGGACAATCAGCCCCAGCATTTT. Encoded protein: CASSSSRADRGLDNQPQHF.

The chain is built from TRBV27 and TRBJ2-2, with a tentative D call TRBD1 (5 bases). The germline V and J ends were trimmed by 7 bases and 7 bases, with 13 bases remaining between them. The germline V gene has CDR1 MNHEY and CDR2 SMNVEV (reference sequence). The CDR3 is 13 amino acids. CDR3 sequence reads: CASNKGSGGELFF. Written as DNA, the CDR3 is TGTGCCAGCAATAAGGGGTCAGGCGGGGAGCTGTTTTTT.

This chain joins TRBV11-3 and TRBJ2-2, with 8 bases matching TRBD1. The CDR3 is 15 amino acids. The junction had 2 bases not matched to a gene; V was cut back by 4 bases and J by 1 base. Germline V gene data show CDR1 as SGHNT and CDR2 as YENEEA. CDR3 nucleotides: TGTGCCAGCAGCTCCGGGACAGGGAACACCGGGGAGCTGTTTTTT. Translation: CASSSGTGNTGELFF.

The chain joins TRBV7-9 to TRBJ2-1, with 7 bases that match TRBD2. J was trimmed by 4 bases and V by 5 bases; bases with no gene match: 8. The CDR3 covers 15 residues. Germline CDR1 and CDR2: SEHNR and FQNEAQ (reference sequence). CDR3 coding DNA: TGTGCCAGCAGCACCGGACTAGGGATATACAATGAGCAGTTCTTC. Translation: CASSTGLGIYNEQFF.

This clone has a handful of counts. The CDR3 loop reads CASSQQGTGSNYGYTF. The CDR3 DNA sequence: TGTGCCAGTAGCCAACAGGGGACAGGTTCGAACTATGGCTACACCTTC. This chain uses TRBV19 with TRBJ1-2; 8 bases are shared with TRBD1. V lost 6 bases, J lost 2 bases, and 11 bases stayed unmatched. The CDR3 is 16 residues long. Germline CDR1 and CDR2: LNHDA and SQIVND (reference sequence).

In its sample, this clone was seen once. The chain employs TRBV4-2 and TRBJ2-1; 10 positions match TRBD1. This CDR3 has 15 amino acids. Germline CDR1 reads LGHNA; CDR2 reads YNFKEQ. J lost 4 bases, V lost 4 bases, and 4 bases had no gene match. The CDR3 region is CASSPRTGGYNEQFF. The DNA of the CDR3 is TGTGCCAGCAGCCCGCGGACAGGGGGATACAATGAGCAGTTCTTC.

This chain joins TRBV4-1 and TRBJ1-3; D not certain. V was trimmed by 6 bases and J by 0 bases, leaving 6 bases between them. This CDR3 has 13 residues. Germline loops: CDR1 MGHRA, CDR2 YSYEKL. CDR3 region: CASSLSSGNTIYF. The CDR3 bases are TGCGCCAGCAGTCTCTCCTCTGGAAACACCATATATTTT.

This chain connects TRBV28 to TRBJ1-2, with 7 nucleotides matching TRBD1. V was clipped by 5 bases and J by 7 bases; unmatched bases: 4. Germline V gene sequence: CDR1 MDHEN, CDR2 SYDVKM. This CDR3 has 12 residues. The chain's CDR3 is CASSNDRAGYTF. CDR3 coding DNA: TGTGCCAGCAGTAACGACAGGGCTGGCTACACCTTC.

The chain couples TRBV5-4 to TRBJ2-2, with D possibly being TRBD1 (5 bases). The length of the CDR3 is 16 residues. Germline values: CDR1 SGHNT, CDR2 YYREEE (reference sequence). The V end was cut by 3 bases, the J end by 4 bases, with 16 bases between. CDR3 sequence: CASSSPSLRGTGELFF. The CDR3 DNA follows: TGTGCCAGCAGCTCCCCGTCCCTAAGGGGCACCGGGGAGCTGTTTTTT.

As DNA, the CDR3 is TGTGCCATCAGTGGGGGCCTAGCGGGACCCTCCTACAATGAGCAGTTCTTC. This encodes CAISGGLAGPSYNEQFF. The V gene is TRBV10-3, the J gene TRBJ2-1; 9 bases are a match to TRBD2. The trim removed 4 bases at V and 0 bases at J, leaving 7 bases unmatched. This CDR3 comprises 17 residues. Germline V gives CDR1 ENHRY, CDR2 SYGVKD.

V and J are TRBV5-6 and TRBJ1-1; TRBD1 matches 9 bases. Unmatched junction bases numbered 7, after V lost 4 bases and J lost 6 bases. This CDR3 is 14 amino acids long. Germline V lookup: CDR1 SGHDT, CDR2 YYEEEE. This CDR3 reads CASSATGGLSEAFF. CDR3 DNA: TGTGCCAGCAGCGCCACAGGGGGCCTCTCTGAAGCTTTCTTT.